The source of this T cell receptor (beta chain) is a study of metastatic and nonmetastatic thyroid tumors. Study details: Malignant and benign thyroid patients had repertoires compared in peripheral blood and tumor or nodule tissue.

This clone has just a few counts. No antigen is known for it. Overall study results and limits: The study reportedly found significantly higher TCR beta diversity in malignant thyroid tumors than benign nodules, in blood and tumor.

TCRdb re-called clones via MiXCR from the PCR reads. The top ten clones hold around 9.6% of a sample with tens of thousands of clones, about 4% of them seen once. V shed 8 bases and J shed 9 bases, with 25 bases lying between them. In germline, CDR1 is LNHDA, CDR2 SQIVND (reference sequence). The CDR3 contains 16 residues. Patients were all untreated before their thyroid surgery. The receptor comes from a female donor with papillary thyroid cancer or a benign thyroid nodule (not recorded which). Some clones in this sample may be carry-over from other donors' samples. Input material: blood. The V gene is TRBV19, the J gene TRBJ2-2, with D possibly being TRBD2 (6 bases). The CDR3: CASAYRTGGDLRELFF. The CDR3 nucleotides are TGTGCCAGTGCCTATAGGACTGGAGGGGACCTCCGGGAGCTGTTTTTT.